This T cell receptor beta chain was sequenced in a study of blood T cells in healthy people across ages. A second PCR of 7 to 11 cycles used a sample-barcoded 5' primer and a J-beta primer mix. Per-sample output comprised a minimum of 3 million paired-end reads containing CDR3. TCRdb re-derived calls from the 5' RACE reads in MiXCR, one entry per CDR3 protein. The repertoire holds roughly 1,000,000 distinct CDR3 sequences, with about 23% as singletons. This CDR3 has 14 residues. V was clipped by 5 bases and J by 2 bases; unmatched bases: 4. These data also formed part of another study, on T cells of mothers and their children.

Sequenced sample: blood. The source is a girl aged 2-10 years in good health. The chain combines TRBV12-3 or TRBV12-4 with TRBJ1-1; TRBD1 aligns across 8 bases. CDR3 sequence reads: CASSRTGSNTEAFF. The DNA of the CDR3 is TGTGCCAGCAGTCGGACAGGGAGCAACACTGAAGCTTTCTTT.